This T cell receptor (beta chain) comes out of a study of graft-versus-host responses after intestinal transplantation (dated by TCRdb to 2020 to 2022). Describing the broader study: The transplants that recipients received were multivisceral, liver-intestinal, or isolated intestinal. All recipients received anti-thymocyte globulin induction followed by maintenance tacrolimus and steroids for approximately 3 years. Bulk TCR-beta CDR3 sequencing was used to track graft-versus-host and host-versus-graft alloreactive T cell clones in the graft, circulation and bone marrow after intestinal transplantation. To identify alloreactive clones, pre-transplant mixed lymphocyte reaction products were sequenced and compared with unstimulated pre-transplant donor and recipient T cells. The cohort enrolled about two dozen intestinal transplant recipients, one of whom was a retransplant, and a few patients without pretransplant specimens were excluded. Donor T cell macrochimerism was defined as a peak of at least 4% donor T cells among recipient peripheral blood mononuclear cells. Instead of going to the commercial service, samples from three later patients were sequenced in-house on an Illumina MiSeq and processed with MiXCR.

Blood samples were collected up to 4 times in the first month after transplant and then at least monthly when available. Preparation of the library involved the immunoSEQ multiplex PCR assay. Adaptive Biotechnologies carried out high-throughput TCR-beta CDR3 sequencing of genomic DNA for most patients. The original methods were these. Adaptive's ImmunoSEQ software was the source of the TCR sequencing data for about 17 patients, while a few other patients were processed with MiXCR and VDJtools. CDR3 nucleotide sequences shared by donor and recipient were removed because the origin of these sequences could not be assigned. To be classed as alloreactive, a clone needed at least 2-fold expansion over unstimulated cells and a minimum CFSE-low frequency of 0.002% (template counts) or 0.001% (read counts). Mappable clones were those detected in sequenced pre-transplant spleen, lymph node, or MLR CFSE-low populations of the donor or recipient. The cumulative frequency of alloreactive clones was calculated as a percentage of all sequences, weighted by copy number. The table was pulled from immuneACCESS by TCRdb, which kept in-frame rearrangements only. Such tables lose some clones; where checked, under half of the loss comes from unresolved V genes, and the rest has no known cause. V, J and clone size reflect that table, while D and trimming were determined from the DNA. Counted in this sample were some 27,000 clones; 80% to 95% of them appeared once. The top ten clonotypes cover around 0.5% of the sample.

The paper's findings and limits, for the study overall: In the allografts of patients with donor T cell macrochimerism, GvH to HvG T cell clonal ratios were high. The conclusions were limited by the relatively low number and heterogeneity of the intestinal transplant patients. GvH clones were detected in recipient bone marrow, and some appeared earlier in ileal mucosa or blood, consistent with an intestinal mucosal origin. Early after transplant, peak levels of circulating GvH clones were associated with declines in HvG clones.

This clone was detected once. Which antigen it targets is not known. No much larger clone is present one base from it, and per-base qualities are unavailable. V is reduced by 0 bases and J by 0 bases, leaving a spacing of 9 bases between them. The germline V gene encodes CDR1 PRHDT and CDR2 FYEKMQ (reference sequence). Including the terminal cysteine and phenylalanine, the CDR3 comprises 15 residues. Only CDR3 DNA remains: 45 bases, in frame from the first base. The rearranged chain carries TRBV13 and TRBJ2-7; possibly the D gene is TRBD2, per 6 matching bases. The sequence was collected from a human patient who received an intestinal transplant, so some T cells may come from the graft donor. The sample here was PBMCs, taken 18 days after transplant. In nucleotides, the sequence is TGTGCCAGCAGCTTAGGATACGGGAGCTCCTACGAGCAGTACTTC. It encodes CASSLGYGSSYEQYF.